A single T cell receptor beta chain is shown here with its context. Every subset had its genomic DNA shared out evenly among several immunoSEQ plates. Authors' processing steps: There were no quality scores in the junction-only immunoSEQ sequences, so filtering differed. This table comes from immunoSEQ multiplex PCR, and its TCRdb copy is limited to in-frame clones, with some not included. That table supplies the V and J calls and clone size; D and trimming were determined from the DNA. The data show about 600,000 clones, 70% to 80% seen once. The entry originates in a study of shared clonotypes between healthy human individuals. This TCR derives from a woman aged 40 to 50 in good health. Some clones in this sample may be carry-over from other donors' samples. The sequencing input was PBMCs.

CDR3 region: CASRPSGRNEQFF. The CDR3, as DNA: TGTGCCAGCAGGCCTAGCGGGAGAAATGAGCAGTTCTTC. This rearrangement joins TRBV28 to TRBJ2-1; 10 positions agree with TRBD2. The germline CDR1 and CDR2 sequences are MDHEN and SYDVKM. The CDR3 loop spans 13 amino acids. Germline trimming cut 6 bases from V and 7 bases from J; bases unmatched to any gene: 3.